A selection of T cell receptor beta chains follows, all from one sample in a study of PD-1 blockade in mismatch repair-deficient tumors. The method was immunoSEQ multiplex PCR; TCRdb's version includes in-frame clones alone and lacks a portion of them. The data show approximately 50,000 clones, more than 75% seen once. Specimen: peripheral blood, collected 4 weeks after starting pembrolizumab. Receptor source: an adult with mismatch repair-deficient cancer. Both conserved end residues are trimmed from each CDR3. Fields, in order: J gene, D gene, clone size, V gene, CDR3 protein. A D gene is named only where the DNA matches it firmly. Clone size, where shown, is once, few, many, or a class for clones that have expanded.

>TRBJ2-2|-|once|TRBV14
ASAGIVGWTGELF
>TRBJ1-3|-|-|TRBV18
ASSPRRDLSGNTIY
>TRBJ2-1|-|-|TRBV9
ASSVATSRDEQF
>TRBJ2-7|-|-|TRBV27
ASSLSKYHEQY
>TRBJ2-1|-|-|TRBV7-9
ASSLEDNEQF
>TRBJ2-7|-|-|TRBV11-2
ASGAGTYEQY
>TRBJ2-1|-|-|TRBV5-6
ASSLRRRVSYNEQF
>TRBJ1-1|-|-|TRBV6-1
ASSESGSGTEAF
>TRBJ1-4|-|-|TRBV28
ASRFQSAGFEKLF
>TRBJ2-3|TRBD1|-|TRBV6-6
ASSPGTGAPDTQY
>TRBJ1-4|-|once|TRBV4-2
ASSQDAGQGNEKLF
>TRBJ2-7|TRBD1|-|TRBV19
ASSADRGLGEQY
>TRBJ2-1|TRBD2|few|TRBV27
ASSLLGLADIEQF
>TRBJ2-3|-|-|TRBV5-1
ASSLDTSTDTQY
>TRBJ1-1|-|-|TRBV5-1
ASSLLGNTEAF
>TRBJ1-2|TRBD1|-|TRBV18
ASSLGTGANYGYT
>TRBJ1-1|TRBD1|-|TRBV7-8
ASSSLLDRAGGGTEAF
>TRBJ1-3|-|-|TRBV30
AWSVGSGNTIY
>TRBJ1-5|-|few|TRBV6-1
ASSRQKHSNQPQH
>TRBJ2-1|TRBD2|-|TRBV19
ASSFPPTSGAYNEQF
>TRBJ1-1|TRBD1|-|TRBV5-1
ASSRTSGQVNTEAF
>TRBJ2-1|TRBD2|-|TRBV7-3
ASSLTSASSYNEQF
>TRBJ2-7|-|-|TRBV7-2
ASSRTRSTYEQY
>TRBJ2-3|TRBD1|-|TRBV7-3
ASGDRVADTQY
>TRBJ2-7|-|-|TRBV7-9
ASSGDSYEQY
>TRBJ2-2|-|-|TRBV10-1
ASSRDFDTGELF
>TRBJ1-1|TRBD1|-|TRBV7-9
ASSSYDRGLKTEAF
>TRBJ2-7|TRBD1|-|TRBV6-5
ASPGTGVPGEQY
>TRBJ2-3|TRBD2|-|TRBV5-4
ASSLGGGRADTQY
>TRBJ2-7|-|-|TRBV29-1
SAQGQVGSYEQY
>TRBJ2-1|TRBD2|-|TRBV7-9
ASSPPGLNNEQF
>TRBJ1-2|-|few|TRBV4-1
ASSQAGGRYT
>TRBJ1-5|-|-|TRBV19
ASSNTGWGNQPQH
>TRBJ2-2|-|once|TRBV2
ATEGTGRRTGELF
>TRBJ1-4|-|few|TRBV5-8
ASSLAGKLF
>TRBJ2-1|TRBD2|-|TRBV5-8
ASSSTSGNEQF
>TRBJ2-7|TRBD2|-|TRBV6-5
ASSYTGTTAGKY
>TRBJ2-7|-|few|TRBV11-2
ASSFAGYEQY